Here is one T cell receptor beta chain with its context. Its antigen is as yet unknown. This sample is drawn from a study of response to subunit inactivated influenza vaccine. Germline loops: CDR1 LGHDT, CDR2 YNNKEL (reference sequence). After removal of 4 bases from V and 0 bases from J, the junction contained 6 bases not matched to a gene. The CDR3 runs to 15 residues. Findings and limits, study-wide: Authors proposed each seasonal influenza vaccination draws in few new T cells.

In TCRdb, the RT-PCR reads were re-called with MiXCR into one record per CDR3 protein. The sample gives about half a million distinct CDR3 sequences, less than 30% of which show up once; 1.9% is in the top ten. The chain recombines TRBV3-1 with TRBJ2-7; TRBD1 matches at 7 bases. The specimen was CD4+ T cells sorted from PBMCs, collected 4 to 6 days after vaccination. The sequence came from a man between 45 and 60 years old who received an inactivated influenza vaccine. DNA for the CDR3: TGTGCCAGCAGCCGGGACAGCCACCGCTCCTACGAGCAGTACTTC. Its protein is CASSRDSHRSYEQYF.